These 27 T cell receptor beta chains originate from one sample sequenced in a study of PD-L1 blockade in urothelial cancer. The time point here: peripheral blood 6 weeks after treatment start. The assay was immunoSEQ multiplex PCR, and TCRdb's table has in-frame clones only and misses some. The data hold roughly 110,000 clones, with roughly 90% observed a single time. This sample comprised PBMCs, obtained around atezolizumab (anti-PD-L1) treatment. These receptors were obtained from a man in his 60s with urothelial cancer.

The chain joins TRBV6-5 to TRBJ1-1; D perhaps matches TRBD1 (5 bases). V was cut by 7 bases and J by 2 bases, with 17 bases left in between. The CDR3 runs 15 residues. Germline values: CDR1 MNHEY, CDR2 SVGAGI. CDR3 DNA: TGTGCCAGCAAGTCATCGGGGGTGCTTAACACTGAAGCTTTCTTT. This sequence encodes CASKSSGVLNTEAFF.

This chain links TRBV7-2 with TRBJ2-7, with 7 bases fitting TRBD1. The trim removed 5 bases at V and 0 bases at J, leaving 4 bases unmatched. The CDR3 is 14 residues long. CDR1 SGHTA and CDR2 FQGNSA come from the germline V gene. In DNA form, the CDR3 reads TGTGCCAGCAGCCAGACAGGGAGCTCCTACGAGCAGTACTTC. It translates to CASSQTGSSYEQYF.

The chain joins TRBV29-1 to TRBJ2-5, with 7 bases matching TRBD2. Germline V CDR1 and CDR2: SQVTM, ANQGSEA. The CDR3 runs 13 residues. V dropped 4 bases and J dropped 1; count of bases not matched to a gene: 3. The CDR3 sequence: CSVVASGQETQYF. The CDR3 DNA sequence: TGCAGCGTTGTGGCTAGCGGCCAAGAGACCCAGTACTTC.

The chain is built from TRBV5-3 and TRBJ2-1; 13 positions match TRBD2. Being an ORF, TRBV5-3 has a function that is uncertain. The CDR3 is 15 amino acids. Trimming cost V 7 bases and J 5 bases; bases outside gene matches: 6. For the CDR3, the DNA is TGTGCCAGACCCGGAACTAGCGGGAGGGACAATGAGCAGTTCTTC. Its translation is CARPGTSGRDNEQFF.

The chain is built from TRBV9 and TRBJ2-5; 7 nucleotides line up with TRBD1. In germline, CDR1 is SGDLS, CDR2 YYNGEE. The V and J ends lost 3 bases and 4 bases, in that order; junction bases with no gene match: 0. CDR3 length: 12 residues. CDR3 protein: CASSDRGETQYF. CDR3 coding DNA: TGTGCCAGCAGCGACAGGGGAGAGACCCAGTACTTC. Full variable domain (rest looked up from reference TRBV9 and TRBJ2-5): DSGVTQTPKHLITATGQRVTLRCSPRSGDLSVYWYQQSLDQGLQFLIQYYNGEERAKGNILERFSAQQFPDLHSELNLSSLELGDSALYFCASSDRGETQYFGPGTRLLVL.

The chain links TRBV7-8 to TRBJ1-3, with D uncertain. The CDR3 loop spans 15 amino acids. The V and J ends lost 1 base and 0 bases respectively, with 7 bases between them. Germline V CDR1 and CDR2: SGHVS, FQNEAQ. The CDR3 sequence is CASSLESVSGNTIYF. CDR3 sequence (DNA): TGTGCCAGCAGCTTAGAATCGGTCTCTGGAAACACCATATATTTT.

The chain uses TRBV5-4 and TRBJ2-7, with a weak D call TRBD2 (6 bases). V lost 5 bases and J lost 0, with 12 bases in between. The CDR3 has 14 amino acids. Germline lookup yields CDR1 SGHNT and CDR2 YYREEE (reference sequence). CDR3 amino acids: CASRTSTDSYEQYF. The CDR3 coding sequence is TGTGCCAGCAGAACTAGCACTGACTCCTACGAGCAGTACTTC.

The J gene is TRBJ2-3, the V gene TRBV7-2; TRBD2 agrees at 14 bases. J lost 3 bases, V lost 5 bases, and 7 bases had no gene match. This CDR3 is 17 amino acids long. Germline CDR1 is SGHTA and CDR2 is FQGNSA. The CDR3 DNA sequence: TGTGCCAGCAGCCCCGCCCGACTAGCGGGGGGGACAGATACGCAGTATTTT. Amino acids: CASSPARLAGGTDTQYF.

The J gene is TRBJ1-2, the V gene TRBV2; D remains unclear. Per germline, CDR1 SNHLY and CDR2 FYNNEI. The V end was cut by 2 bases, the J end by 13 bases, with 20 bases between. The CDR3 is 14 residues long. The CDR3 coding sequence is TGTGCCAGCAGTGAAAGTCCTACAGTCCAAAGCTCCACCTTC. It specifies CASSESPTVQSSTF.

V usage is TRBV5-5 and J usage is TRBJ1-1, with a weak D call TRBD1 (6 bases). V was shortened by 2 bases and J by 5 bases, with 25 bases between the two germline ends. Germline values: CDR1 SGHKS, CDR2 YYEKEE (reference sequence). CDR3 length: 18 residues. DNA of the CDR3: TGTGCCAGCAGCTTATCAACAGGGATTGGGAGTAGGCGAACTGAAGCTTTCTTT. This translates into CASSLSTGIGSRRTEAFF.

V gene TRBV6-5 combines with J gene TRBJ2-3; D gene unclear. This CDR3 has 14 amino acids. Germline assignment: CDR1 MNHEY and CDR2 SVGAGI. Trimming cost V 0 bases and J 9 bases, with 13 bases left between them. In nucleotides, the CDR3 is TGTGCCAGCAGTTACTCGATGATTGCAGGCACGCAGTATTTT. Amino acids: CASSYSMIAGTQYF.

The chain carries TRBV9 and TRBJ2-2; D remains unclear. The V end was cut by 5 bases, the J end by 1 base, with 15 bases between. Germline values: CDR1 SGDLS, CDR2 YYNGEE. The CDR3 contains 16 residues. The CDR3 sequence: CASSAPATVNTGELFF. CDR3 bases: TGTGCCAGCAGTGCCCCAGCCACAGTGAACACCGGGGAGCTGTTTTTT.

CDR3 protein: CASSSGQGVSSSYEQYF. CDR3 nucleotide sequence: TGTGCCAGCAGTTCGGGACAGGGGGTAAGCAGCTCCTACGAGCAGTACTTC. This rearrangement joins TRBV5-5 to TRBJ2-7; 11 positions match TRBD1. This CDR3 spans 17 amino acids. J gave up 0 bases and V 5 bases, and 10 bases lay outside the gene matches. The germline V gene encodes CDR1 SGHKS and CDR2 YYEKEE (reference sequence).

This sequence joins TRBV19 and TRBJ1-6; 10 nucleotides align to TRBD1. Germline V lookup: CDR1 LNHDA, CDR2 SQIVND (reference sequence). The CDR3 contains 17 residues. V was clipped by 9 bases and J by 4 bases; unmatched bases: 12. CDR3 DNA: TGTGCCAGCCGTCGGACAGGGGGTCCCGCATATAATTCACCCCTCCACTTT. Translation gives CASRRTGGPAYNSPLHF.

The chain is built from TRBV9 and TRBJ2-3, with 7 positions matching TRBD1. Germline CDR1 reads SGDLS; CDR2 reads YYNGEE. This CDR3 has 15 amino acids. Trimming cost V 2 bases and J 3 bases; bases outside gene matches: 6. Written as DNA, the CDR3 is TGTGCCAGCAGCGTGACAGGGATGTGGACAGATACGCAGTATTTT. It translates to CASSVTGMWTDTQYF.

The chain uses TRBV4-3 and TRBJ2-3, with 10 bases lining up with TRBD1. Germline V CDR1 and CDR2: LGHNA, YSLEER. J was trimmed by 2 bases and V by 2 bases; bases with no gene match: 4. The CDR3 contains 16 residues. This CDR3 is CASSQKGQGFTDTQYF. The CDR3 region has the DNA TGCGCCAGCAGCCAAAAGGGACAGGGGTTCACAGATACGCAGTATTTT.

This chain connects TRBV25-1 to TRBJ1-4; D possibly corresponds to TRBD1 (5 bases). Trimming removed 6 bases at V and 3 bases at J, with 17 bases between. This CDR3 comprises 16 residues. Per germline, CDR1 MGHDK and CDR2 SYGVNS. The CDR3 is CASSVTGGEANEKLFF. The CDR3 DNA reads TGTGCCAGCAGCGTCACCGGGGGGGAGGCTAATGAAAAACTGTTTTTT.

A few counts support this clone. This chain links TRBV28 with TRBJ2-5; 11 nucleotides match TRBD2. J lost 4 bases, V lost 6 bases, and 4 bases had no gene match. Germline CDR1 MDHEN, CDR2 SYDVKM. This CDR3 has 14 amino acids. In nucleotides, the CDR3 is TGTGCCAGCAGAACTAGCGGGAGTGGAGAGACCCAGTACTTC. The encoded protein is CASRTSGSGETQYF. The entire variable domain, with the rest obtained from reference TRBV28 and TRBJ2-5, is as follows: DVKVTQSSRYLVKRTGEKVFLECVQDMDHENMFWYRQDPGLGLRLIYFSYDVKMKEKGDIPEGYSVSREKKERFSLILESASTNQTSMYLCASRTSGSGETQYFGPGTRLLVL.

The chain couples TRBV5-6 to TRBJ1-2; D is perhaps TRBD1 (6 bases). Between the trimmed V and J ends, which lost 9 bases and 6 bases, there was a span of 24 bases. The CDR3 spans 15 residues. The germline V gene encodes CDR1 SGHDT and CDR2 YYEEEE. The CDR3 DNA reads as TGTGCCATCACGAACTCGTGGGGGGGGCGTGATGGCTACACCTTC. This translates into CAITNSWGGRDGYTF.

The V and J genes are TRBV19 and TRBJ1-5; TRBD1 matches 8 bases. Germline V CDR1 and CDR2: LNHDA, SQIVND (reference sequence). The CDR3 has 14 residues. Unmatched junction bases numbered 2, after V lost 4 bases and J lost 3 bases. The CDR3 region is CASSTDRVNQPQHF. DNA of the CDR3: TGTGCCAGTAGTACGGACAGGGTCAATCAGCCCCAGCATTTT. Based on the CDR3 plus reference TRBV19 and TRBJ1-5, the full variable domain is DGGITQSPKYLFRKEGQNVTLSCEQNLNHDAMYWYRQDPGQGLRLIYYSQIVNDFQKGDIAEGYSVSREKKESFPLTVTSAQKNPTAFYLCASSTDRVNQPQHFGDGTRLSIL.

The V call is TRBV4-2, the J call TRBJ2-1, with D possibly being TRBD2 (5 bases). Deletions cut 3 bases from V and 7 bases from J, with 13 bases between. This CDR3 is built from 14 residues. The V gene's germline CDR1 is LGHNA and CDR2 YNFKEQ. The CDR3 nucleotides are TGTGCCAGCAGCCATGAGGGTACGATGAATGAGCAGTTCTTC. It yields the protein CASSHEGTMNEQFF.

The chain carries TRBV5-4 and TRBJ2-3, with D perhaps matching TRBD2 (5 bases). This CDR3 spans 15 amino acids. V lost 9 bases and J lost 0, with 17 bases in between. From germline, CDR1 is SGHNT and CDR2 YYREEE (reference sequence). The CDR3 region is CATIGRTGSTDTQYF. As DNA, the CDR3 is TGTGCCACAATAGGTCGGACTGGAAGCACAGATACGCAGTATTTT.

The rearrangement uses TRBV16 and TRBJ1-2, with 7 bases fitting TRBD1. V was clipped by 4 bases and J by 8 bases; unmatched bases: 13. The CDR3 is made up of 15 amino acids. The germline gives CDR1 KGHSY, CDR2 FQNENV. In nucleotides, the CDR3 is TGTGCCAGCAGCCCCCCCCGGAGCGACAGGGAGGGCTACACCTTC. Amino acid sequence: CASSPPRSDREGYTF.

The rearrangement links TRBV6-6 to TRBJ2-3; 7 bases align to TRBD1. Losses at the gene ends were 2 bases for V and 6 bases for J; bases not matched to a gene: 5. The germline V gene encodes CDR1 MNHNY and CDR2 SVGAGI (reference sequence). This CDR3 region has 14 residues. CDR3 nucleotides: TGTGCCAGCAGTTACACCCAGGGGGAGGATACGCAGTATTTT. Translation: CASSYTQGEDTQYF.

The rearrangement joins TRBV6-6 to TRBJ2-7; 10 bases agree with TRBD2. J was trimmed by 4 bases and V by 6 bases; bases with no gene match: 3. There are 13 residues in the CDR3. From germline, CDR1 is MNHNY and CDR2 SVGAGI (reference sequence). The CDR3 here is CASSRLAGYEQYF. The CDR3, as DNA: TGTGCCAGCAGCCGACTAGCGGGTTACGAGCAGTACTTC.

The chain has TRBV6-5 and TRBJ2-3; 11 bases map to TRBD2. Germline loops: CDR1 MNHEY, CDR2 SVGAGI. This CDR3 has 14 residues. With V trimmed by 6 bases and J by 6 bases, 5 bases remained unmatched. As DNA, the CDR3 is TGTGCCAGCAGATCTAGCGGGGGGAGGGATACGCAGTATTTT. It encodes CASRSSGGRDTQYF.

The J gene is TRBJ2-5, the V gene TRBV5-4, with TRBD1 matching over 7 bases. The J segment lost 1 base and the V segment lost 4 bases, leaving 7 bases of the junction unmatched. Germline V gives CDR1 SGHNT, CDR2 YYREEE (reference sequence). This CDR3 contains 15 residues. This CDR3 is CASSKRDRSQETQYF. The DNA for the CDR3 is TGTGCCAGCAGCAAAAGGGACAGATCCCAAGAGACCCAGTACTTC.